The T cell receptor (beta chain) described here comes from a study of tumor-infiltrating lymphocytes in oesophageal squamous cell carcinoma. A single record per CDR3 protein comes from TCRdb applying MiXCR to the PCR reads. This sample has approximately 20,000 distinct CDR3 sequences, with around 39% found just once. There are many counts of this clonotype. The ends lost 2 bases at V and 6 bases at J; junction bases unmatched: 5. CDR1 is MNHNY and CDR2 is SVGAGI in the germline V gene (reference sequence). The CDR3 is made up of 15 amino acids. This receptor was taken from a male donor with esophageal squamous cell carcinoma. The sequenced sample consisted of esophageal tumor tissue. The chain couples TRBV6-6 to TRBJ1-4; 8 nucleotides match TRBD1. This chain's CDR3 is CASSYRQGADEKLFF. CDR3 sequence (DNA): TGTGCCAGCAGTTACCGCCAGGGGGCTGATGAAAAACTGTTTTTT.